This T cell receptor (beta chain) originates from a study of blood T cell repertoires in COVID-19 (dated by TCRdb to 2018 to 2021). Study-level background: The collaborator samples originated in the United States, Italy and Spain and spanned the acute and convalescent phases of COVID-19. The sample metadata nearly always contained a de-identified subject ID, COVID-19 status, age in years and sex. The material from the prospective study consisted of cDNA or gDNA derived from T cells, B-cell-depleted T cells, or PBMCs. The samples were drawn from two sources: the first 160 participants of the ongoing ImmuneRACE study, and approximately 1,300 subjects contributed by 6 global collaborators. The repertoires were made available in a free public database intended to serve as a resource for research on the immune response to SARS-CoV-2. Deeply sampled blood TCRbeta repertoires from subjects exposed to, actively infected with, or recovered from COVID-19 were included in the dataset. Where available, HLA class I and class II types were obtained from metadata supplied by the sample provider rather than from assay-based typing.

This clone was seen more than once but under ten times. No antigen is known for it. Base qualities were left out, and no much larger clone turns up one base away. Study-wide findings and limitations: The amount of clinical and demographic metadata varied by source and participant and was provided uncurated.

TCRbeta CDR3 regions were amplified from genomic DNA using the immunoSEQ Assay, a bias-controlled multiplex PCR. The published analysis was carried out like this. The number of nucleated cells in each sample was estimated by amplification of reference gene primers within the assay. To quantify the absolute abundance of each unique TCRbeta CDR3 rearrangement, sequence reads were collapsed and filtered. Productive Simpson clonality was computed per sample as the square root of Simpson's diversity index over productive rearrangements. Here the immuneACCESS table is served through TCRdb, limited to in-frame sequences with V and J called. Missing clones are a known gap in these copies; in checked studies unresolved V genes cover under half, and the rest lacks a known reason. That table gives V, J and clone size, and the DNA gave D and trimming. This sample comprises over 300,000 clones, approximately 88% of them detected only once. The ten largest clones take up under 8% of the sample.

Another Seattle source contributed samples from volunteer blood donors who had recovered from COVID-19. The collaborating institutions used their own protocols to collect whole blood in K2EDTA tubes. For TCRbeta analysis, collaborators shipped samples in one of three forms: frozen whole blood, isolated PBMCs, or DNA extracted from either of those sample types. V is clipped by 4 bases and J by 3 bases, and the sequence between their germline boundaries is 10 bases long. Sequences SNHLY (CDR1) and FYNNEI (CDR2) are obtained from the germline V gene. Inclusive of the bounding cysteine and phenylalanine, the CDR3 is 14 residues long. Solely the CDR3 DNA is kept, with 42 bases framed from the first base.

Recombination connected TRBV2 to TRBJ2-1, and possibly TRBD2, on 7 matching bases. The TCR sequence derives from a man younger than 35 who had recovered from COVID-19. The sample taken for sequencing was peripheral blood. The CDR3 reads as follows: CASSVRGGYNEQFF. The bases read TGTGCCAGCAGTGTTAGGGGGGGCTACAATGAGCAGTTCTTC.